This TCR beta chain was retrieved from a study of blood T cell repertoires in COVID-19. Study-wide context: From the United States, Italy and Spain came samples of acute and convalescent COVID-19.

Cohorts were assigned according to the clinical history that participants reported. Before being deemed recovered, Cohort 3 donors had two negative PCRs, clearance, or symptom resolution. Authors' analysis steps: Nucleated cell counts were estimated from reference gene primer amplification. Clones were sequenced by immunoSEQ multiplex PCR, and TCRdb holds only the in-frame ones, with some missing. V and J calls and clone size come straight from that table; D and trimming were deduced from the DNA. The sample comprises over 150,000 clones, 85% of which are singletons, and 5% to 8% rests with the top ten. The V gene end was trimmed by 5 bases and the J gene end by 5 bases; junction bases not matched to a gene: 10. The CDR3 loop spans 15 amino acids. Germline CDR1 and CDR2: MDHEN and SYDVKM.

The sequenced material came from PBMCs or T cells enriched from blood (not recorded which). The clonotype originates from a man between 35 and 55 years old who had recovered from COVID-19. The chain couples TRBV28 to TRBJ2-3; 7 bases match TRBD1. In nucleotides, the CDR3 is TGTGCCAGCAGTATTACGGACAGGTTGGAAGATACGCAGTATTTT. Protein product: CASSITDRLEDTQYF.